This T cell receptor beta chain was captured by sequencing in a study of tumor-infiltrating lymphocytes in primary liver carcinoma. Germline V gives CDR1 SGHAT, CDR2 FQNNGV. This CDR3 has 13 amino acids. TCR beta cDNA was prepared out of 500 ng total RNA by means of a constant-region primer. Three nested multiplex PCR rounds of slightly modified ARM-PCR generated TCR beta libraries. Use of TRBV1-TRBV30 forward primers with a C-beta reverse primer characterized the first two PCR rounds, which lasted approximately 11 cycles each. TCRdb re-called the multiplex PCR reads through MiXCR, storing one row per CDR3 protein. The sample has 50,000 to 70,000 distinct CDR3 sequences; roughly 70% are singletons. This clonotype was found once. Since no conserved phenylalanine or tryptophan closes the CDR3, a read error is the likely cause. Unsorted bulk tissue of about 20-32 mg yielded co-extracted RNA and DNA.

V gene TRBV11-2 combines with J gene TRBJ2-5; D gene uncertain. This sequence originates from a man aged 35 to 55 with primary liver carcinoma and hepatitis B virus infection. What was sequenced was liver tumor tissue from sampling region 2. The subset denotes: tumor region T2, inferior pole. DNA of the CDR3: TGTGCCAGCAGTTTAGTTCTGGTAGAGACCCAGTACATC. Residues: CASSLVLVETQYI.